A single sample is the source of the 13 T cell receptor beta chains below, sequenced in a study of CD8+ T cells in alopecia areata. Both peripheral blood and punch biopsies of lesional scalp skin were obtained from patients who had alopecia areata. Following RNA extraction, reverse transcription yielded cDNA that acted as the sequencing template. Sequencing used immunoSEQ multiplex PCR; TCRdb keeps in-frame clones, though not all of them. The sample yields thousands of clones, about 60% seen once. Sequencing was performed on skin. The source is a human donor with alopecia areata.

This clone was seen more than once but under ten times. The rearrangement uses TRBV7-9 and TRBJ2-7, with unresolved D. The CDR3 extends over 14 amino acids. Trimming shortened V by 3 bases and J by 3 bases, and 12 bases separated the two germline ends. Per the germline V gene, CDR1 is SEHNR and CDR2 is FQNEAQ (reference sequence). CDR3 bases: TGTGCCAGCAGCTTCGGGCAGGCGAACTACGAGCAGTACTTC. Encoded protein: CASSFGQANYEQYF.

This chain connects TRBV7-2 to TRBJ2-2, with TRBD2 matching over 7 bases. V was pared by 6 bases and J by 5 bases, with 12 bases of the junction left unmatched. The V gene's germline CDR1 is SGHTA and CDR2 FQGNSA. This CDR3 region has 16 residues. The CDR3 loop reads CASSYRPGGGTGELFF. In nucleotides, the CDR3 is TGTGCCAGCAGTTACAGACCGGGGGGAGGGACCGGGGAGCTGTTTTTT.

The CDR3 protein is CSVRTGNDEQYF. Here the CDR3 DNA reads TGCAGCGTCAGGACAGGGAACGACGAGCAGTACTTC. The V and J genes are TRBV29-1 and TRBJ2-7; 8 bases map to TRBD1. The J segment lost 5 bases and the V segment lost 6 bases, leaving 6 bases of the junction unmatched. This CDR3 comprises 12 residues. Per germline, CDR1 SQVTM and CDR2 ANQGSEA.

V usage is TRBV28 and J usage is TRBJ2-5; D is uncertain. CDR3 size: 14 residues. Germline lookup yields CDR1 MDHEN and CDR2 SYDVKM. V was shortened by 3 bases and J by 3 bases, with 11 bases between the two germline ends. DNA for the CDR3: TGTGCCAGCAGTTTTTGGCCGAGCGAAGAGACCCAGTACTTC. Protein: CASSFWPSEETQYF.

Only a few counts were recorded for this clone. The chain joins TRBV7-2 to TRBJ2-3; D might be TRBD2 (6 bases). Germline values: CDR1 SGHTA, CDR2 FQGNSA. V gave up 5 bases and J gave up 4 bases, with 19 bases separating them. This CDR3 contains 16 residues. The CDR3: CASSRTGGSRADTQYF. CDR3 DNA sequence: TGTGCCAGCAGCCGGACCGGAGGGAGTAGAGCAGATACGCAGTATTTT.

The genes are TRBV7-9 and TRBJ2-3; D perhaps matches TRBD2 (7 bases). The CDR3 contains 15 residues. From germline, CDR1 is SEHNR and CDR2 FQNEAQ (reference sequence). Trimming cost V 6 bases and J 5 bases, with 18 bases left between them. CDR3 amino acids: CASSPLGGRGDTQYF. The CDR3 DNA reads as TGTGCCAGCAGTCCACTCGGGGGGCGAGGAGATACGCAGTATTTT.

This clone was recorded only once. Other DNA sequences in this specimen translate into the identical CDR3. The genes are TRBV19 and TRBJ2-2; D is unclear. V was cut by 8 bases and J by 3 bases, with 10 bases left in between. Germline V gene data show CDR1 as LNHDA and CDR2 as SQIVND (reference sequence). The CDR3 covers 13 residues. The CDR3 coding sequence is TGTGCCAGTCTTCCTAGTTACACCGGGGAGCTGTTTTTT. Translation: CASLPSYTGELFF.

The chain links TRBV7-9 to TRBJ2-7, with no clear D. CDR3 length equals 13 residues. Trimming took 3 bases from V and 0 from J, leaving 6 bases between them. Germline-derived CDR1 and CDR2 are SEHNR and FQNEAQ (reference sequence). The CDR3 DNA reads as TGTGCCAGCAGCTTTGGGTTCTCCTACGAGCAGTACTTC. Translating it yields CASSFGFSYEQYF.

The V and J genes are TRBV6-5 and TRBJ2-2, with unresolved D. The CDR3 length is 12 residues. The V gene's germline CDR1 is MNHEY and CDR2 SVGAGI. The V gene lost 7 bases and the J gene lost 5 bases, with 8 bases spanning the gap. CDR3 protein: CASKTSTGELFF. As DNA, the CDR3 is TGTGCCAGCAAGACCAGTACCGGGGAGCTGTTTTTT.

The genes are TRBV5-1 and TRBJ2-5, with a tentative D call TRBD1 (7 bases). The DNA end lines up better with TRBJ2-7; the J call may be wrong. Germline CDR1 and CDR2: SGHRS and YFSETQ. This CDR3 has 14 residues. In nucleotides, the CDR3 is TGCGCCAGCAGCTCCCAGGGGGGAGACTACGAGCAGTACTTC. Translation gives CASSSQGGDYEQYF.

The chain has TRBV6-5 and TRBJ1-5; the D is unclear. Germline V gene lookup returns CDR1 MNHEY and CDR2 SVGAGI. Trimming removed 0 bases at V and 5 bases at J, with 11 bases between. CDR3 length: 15 amino acids. CDR3 DNA sequence: TGTGCCAGCAGTTACTCGGCAGGACTATATCAGCCCCAGCATTTT. Translated: CASSYSAGLYQPQHF.

V and J are TRBV10-1 and TRBJ2-3; 8 bases agree with TRBD2. V dropped 0 bases and J dropped 2; count of bases not matched to a gene: 1. CDR3 length: 15 residues. CDR1 WNHNN and CDR2 SYGVQD come from the germline V gene (reference sequence). The CDR3 region has the DNA TGCGCCAGCAGTGAGTCTGGACTAGCCACAGATACGCAGTATTTT. Protein sequence: CASSESGLATDTQYF.

This clone was observed a handful of times. The V and J genes are TRBV27 and TRBJ1-5; D call uncertain. Trimming removed 5 bases at V and 3 bases at J, with 8 bases between. The V gene's germline CDR1 is MNHEY and CDR2 SMNVEV (reference sequence). The CDR3 runs to 13 residues. CDR3 nucleotides: TGTGCCAGCAGTCTCGGGATCAATCAGCCCCAGCATTTT. Its protein is CASSLGINQPQHF.